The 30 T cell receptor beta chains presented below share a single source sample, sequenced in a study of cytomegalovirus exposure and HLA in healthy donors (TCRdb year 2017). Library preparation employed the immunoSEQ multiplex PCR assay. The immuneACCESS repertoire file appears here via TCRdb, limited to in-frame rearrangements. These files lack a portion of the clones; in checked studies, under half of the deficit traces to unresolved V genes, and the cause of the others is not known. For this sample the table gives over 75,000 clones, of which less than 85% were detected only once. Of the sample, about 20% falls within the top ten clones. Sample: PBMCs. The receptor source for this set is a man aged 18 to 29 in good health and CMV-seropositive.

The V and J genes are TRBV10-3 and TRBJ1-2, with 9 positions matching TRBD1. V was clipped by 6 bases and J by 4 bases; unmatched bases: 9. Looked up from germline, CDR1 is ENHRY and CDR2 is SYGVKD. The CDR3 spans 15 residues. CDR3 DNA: TGTGCCATCAGCCAAGGACAGGGGCTCGCCTATGGCTACACCTTC. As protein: CAISQGQGLAYGYTF.

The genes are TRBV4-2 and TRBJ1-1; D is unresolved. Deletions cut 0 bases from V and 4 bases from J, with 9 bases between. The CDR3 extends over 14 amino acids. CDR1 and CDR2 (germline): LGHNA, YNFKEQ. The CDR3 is CASSQERDPTEAFF. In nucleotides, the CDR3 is TGTGCCAGCAGCCAAGAGAGGGATCCCACTGAAGCTTTCTTT.

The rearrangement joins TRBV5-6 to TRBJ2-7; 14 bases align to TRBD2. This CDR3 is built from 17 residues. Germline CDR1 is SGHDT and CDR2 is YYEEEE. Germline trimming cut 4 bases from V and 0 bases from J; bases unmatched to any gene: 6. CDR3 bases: TGTGCCAGCAGCCTAGGACTAGCGGGAGGAGCCTCCTACGAGCAGTACGTC. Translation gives CASSLGLAGGASYEQYV.

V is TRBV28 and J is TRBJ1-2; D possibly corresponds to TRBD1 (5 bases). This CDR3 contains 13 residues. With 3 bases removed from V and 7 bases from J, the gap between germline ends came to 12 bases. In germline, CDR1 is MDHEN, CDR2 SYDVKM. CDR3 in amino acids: CASSFQGKSGYTF. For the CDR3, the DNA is TGTGCCAGCAGTTTCCAGGGCAAGAGTGGCTACACCTTC.

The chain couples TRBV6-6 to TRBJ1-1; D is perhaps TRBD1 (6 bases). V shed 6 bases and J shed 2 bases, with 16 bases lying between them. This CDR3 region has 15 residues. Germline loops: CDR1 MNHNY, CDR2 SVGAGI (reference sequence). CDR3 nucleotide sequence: TGTGCCAGCAGGTGGGCCGGGACAACCAACACTGAAGCTTTCTTT. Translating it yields CASRWAGTTNTEAFF.

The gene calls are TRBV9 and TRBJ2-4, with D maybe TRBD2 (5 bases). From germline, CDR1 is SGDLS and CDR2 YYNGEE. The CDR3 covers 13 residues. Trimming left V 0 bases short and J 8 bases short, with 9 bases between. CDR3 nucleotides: TGTGCCAGCAGCGTAGGTGGAGGAGACATTCAGTACTTC. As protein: CASSVGGGDIQYF.

The chain's CDR3 is CSVEDPKTNSYEQYF. The CDR3 bases are TGCAGCGTTGAAGACCCAAAGACAAACTCCTACGAGCAGTACTTC. The V gene is TRBV29-1, the J gene TRBJ2-7; D unresolved. The length of the CDR3 is 15 residues. Trimming shortened V by 0 bases and J by 0 bases, and 12 bases separated the two germline ends. The V gene's germline CDR1 is SQVTM and CDR2 ANQGSEA.

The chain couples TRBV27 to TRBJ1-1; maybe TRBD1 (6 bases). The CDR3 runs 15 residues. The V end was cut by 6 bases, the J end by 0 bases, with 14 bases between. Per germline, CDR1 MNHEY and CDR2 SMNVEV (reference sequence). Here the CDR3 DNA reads TGTGCCAGCAGCTCTTTACAGGGTATGAACACTGAAGCTTTCTTT. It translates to CASSSLQGMNTEAFF.

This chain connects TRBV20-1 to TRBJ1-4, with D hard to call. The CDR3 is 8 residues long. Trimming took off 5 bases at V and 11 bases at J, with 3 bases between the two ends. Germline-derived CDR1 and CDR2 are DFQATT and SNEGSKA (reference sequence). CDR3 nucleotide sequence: TGCAGTGCTGAGAAACTGTTTTTT. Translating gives CSAEKLFF.

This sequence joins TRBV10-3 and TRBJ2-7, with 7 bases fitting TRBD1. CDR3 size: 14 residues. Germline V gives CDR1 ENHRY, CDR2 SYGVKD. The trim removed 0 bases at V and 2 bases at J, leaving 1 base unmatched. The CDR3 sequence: CAISESQGAYEQYF. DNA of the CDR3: TGTGCCATCAGTGAGTCGCAGGGGGCCTACGAGCAGTACTTC.

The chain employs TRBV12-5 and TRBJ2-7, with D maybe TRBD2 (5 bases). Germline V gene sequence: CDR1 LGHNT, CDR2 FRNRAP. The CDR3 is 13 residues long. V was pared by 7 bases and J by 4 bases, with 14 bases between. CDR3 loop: CASAFGDFYEQYV. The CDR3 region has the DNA TGTGCTAGTGCCTTCGGGGATTTTTACGAGCAGTACGTC.

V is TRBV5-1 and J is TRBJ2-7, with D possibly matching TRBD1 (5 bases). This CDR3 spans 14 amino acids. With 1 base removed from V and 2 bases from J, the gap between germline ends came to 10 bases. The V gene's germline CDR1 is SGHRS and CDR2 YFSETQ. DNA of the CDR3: TGCGCCAGCAGCTTGATGCAAGGGGCCTACGAGCAGTACTTC. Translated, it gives CASSLMQGAYEQYF.

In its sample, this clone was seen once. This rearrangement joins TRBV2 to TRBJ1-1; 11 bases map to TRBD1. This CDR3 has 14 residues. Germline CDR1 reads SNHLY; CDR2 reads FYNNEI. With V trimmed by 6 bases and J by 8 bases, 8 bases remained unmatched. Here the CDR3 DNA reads TGTGCCAGCAGGCTGGGACAGGGGGGGAAGGAAGCTTTCTTT. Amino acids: CASRLGQGGKEAFF.

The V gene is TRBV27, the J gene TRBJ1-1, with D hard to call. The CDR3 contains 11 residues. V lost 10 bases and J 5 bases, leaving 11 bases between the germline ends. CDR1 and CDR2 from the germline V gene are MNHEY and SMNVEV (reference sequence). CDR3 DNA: TGTGCCACCTGGGGAGGGACTGAAGCTTTCTTT. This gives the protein CATWGGTEAFF.

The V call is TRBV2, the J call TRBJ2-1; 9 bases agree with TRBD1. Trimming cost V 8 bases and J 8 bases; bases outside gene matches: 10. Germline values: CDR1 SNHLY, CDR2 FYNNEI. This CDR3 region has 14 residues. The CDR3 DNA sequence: TGTGCCAGCCAATCAACAGGGGGCTCGGATGAGCAGTTCTTC. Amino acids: CASQSTGGSDEQFF.

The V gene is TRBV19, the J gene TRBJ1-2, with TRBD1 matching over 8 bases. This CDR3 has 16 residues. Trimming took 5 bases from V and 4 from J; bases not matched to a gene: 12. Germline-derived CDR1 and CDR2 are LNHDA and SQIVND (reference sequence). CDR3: CASSQGAGGASYGYTF. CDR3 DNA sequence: TGTGCCAGTAGTCAGGGAGCAGGGGGCGCGAGCTATGGCTACACCTTC.

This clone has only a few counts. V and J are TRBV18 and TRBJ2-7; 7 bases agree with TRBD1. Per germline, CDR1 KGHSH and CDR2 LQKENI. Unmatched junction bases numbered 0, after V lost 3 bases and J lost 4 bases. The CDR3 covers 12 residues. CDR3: CASSPDRYEQYV. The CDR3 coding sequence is TGTGCCAGCTCACCGGACAGGTACGAGCAGTACGTC.

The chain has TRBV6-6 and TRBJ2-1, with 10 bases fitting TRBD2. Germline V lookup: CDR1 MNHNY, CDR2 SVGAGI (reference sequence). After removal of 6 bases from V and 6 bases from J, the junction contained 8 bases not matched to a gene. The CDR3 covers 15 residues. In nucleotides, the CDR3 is TGTGCCAGCAGAGAAGTAGCGGGAGGTAGCAATGAGCAGTTCTTC. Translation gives CASREVAGGSNEQFF.

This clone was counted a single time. CDR3 sequence: CASSSLSQPQHF. The DNA of the CDR3 is TGTGCCAGCAGTTCACTTTCCCAGCCCCAGCATTTT. J is TRBJ1-5 and V is TRBV27, with D hard to call. This CDR3 has 12 amino acids. In germline, CDR1 is MNHEY, CDR2 SMNVEV (reference sequence). Trimming took off 4 bases at V and 7 bases at J, with 8 bases between the two ends.

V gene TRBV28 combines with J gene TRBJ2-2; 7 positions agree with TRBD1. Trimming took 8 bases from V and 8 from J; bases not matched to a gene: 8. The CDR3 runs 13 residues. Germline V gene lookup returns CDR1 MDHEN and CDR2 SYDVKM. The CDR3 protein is CASSQGIGGELFF. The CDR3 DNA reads TGTGCCAGCTCACAGGGGATAGGGGGGGAGCTGTTTTTT.

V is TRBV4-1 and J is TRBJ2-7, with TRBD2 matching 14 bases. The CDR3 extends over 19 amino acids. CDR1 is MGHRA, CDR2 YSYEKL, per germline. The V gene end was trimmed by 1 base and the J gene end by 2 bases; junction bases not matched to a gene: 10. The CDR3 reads CASSQVGTSGSRGPYEQYV. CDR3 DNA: TGCGCCAGCAGCCAAGTAGGGACTAGCGGGAGTAGGGGGCCCTACGAGCAGTACGTC.

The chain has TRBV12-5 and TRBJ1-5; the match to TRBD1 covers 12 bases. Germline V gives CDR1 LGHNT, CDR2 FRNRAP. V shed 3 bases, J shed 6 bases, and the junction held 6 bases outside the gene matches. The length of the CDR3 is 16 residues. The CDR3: CASGFSRDRGLQPQHF. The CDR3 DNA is TGTGCTAGTGGTTTTTCTAGGGACAGGGGGCTTCAGCCCCAGCATTTT.

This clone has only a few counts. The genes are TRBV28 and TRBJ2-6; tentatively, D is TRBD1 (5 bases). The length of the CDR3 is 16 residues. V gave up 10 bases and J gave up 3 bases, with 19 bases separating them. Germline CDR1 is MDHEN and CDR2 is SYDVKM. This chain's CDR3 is CAIKKGAVSGANVLTF. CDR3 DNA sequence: TGTGCCATAAAAAAAGGGGCCGTGAGTGGGGCCAACGTCCTGACTTTC.

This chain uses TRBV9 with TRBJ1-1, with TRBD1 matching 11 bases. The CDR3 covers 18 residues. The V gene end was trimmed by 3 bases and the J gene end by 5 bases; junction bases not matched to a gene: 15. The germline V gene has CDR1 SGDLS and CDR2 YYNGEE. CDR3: CASSASSLTGTGGTEAFF. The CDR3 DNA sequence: TGTGCCAGCAGCGCATCAAGCCTCACCGGGACAGGGGGGACTGAAGCTTTCTTT.

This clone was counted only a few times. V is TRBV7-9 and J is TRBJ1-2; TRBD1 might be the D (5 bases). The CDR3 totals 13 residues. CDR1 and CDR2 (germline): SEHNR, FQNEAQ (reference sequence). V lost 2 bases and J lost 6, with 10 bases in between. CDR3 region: CASSLSRVDGYTF. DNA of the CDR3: TGTGCCAGCAGCTTAAGCAGGGTTGATGGCTACACCTTC.

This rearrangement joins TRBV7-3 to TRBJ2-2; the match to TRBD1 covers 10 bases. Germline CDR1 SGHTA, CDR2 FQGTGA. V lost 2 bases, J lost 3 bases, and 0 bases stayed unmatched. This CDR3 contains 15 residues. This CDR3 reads CASSLGTGDTGELFF. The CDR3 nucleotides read TGTGCCAGCAGCTTAGGGACAGGGGACACCGGGGAGCTGTTTTTT. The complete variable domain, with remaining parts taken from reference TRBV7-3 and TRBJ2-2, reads GAGVSQTPSNKVTEKGKYVELRCDPISGHTALYWYRQSLGQGPEFLIYFQGTGAADDSGLPNDRFFAVRPEGSVSTLKIQRTERGDSAVYLCASSLGTGDTGELFFGEGSRLTVL.

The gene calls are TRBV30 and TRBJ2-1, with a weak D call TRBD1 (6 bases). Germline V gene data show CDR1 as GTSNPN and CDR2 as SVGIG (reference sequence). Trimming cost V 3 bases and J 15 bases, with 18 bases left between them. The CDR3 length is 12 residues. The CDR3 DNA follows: TGTGCCTGGAGCGCAACAGGGTCTAGTCGGTTCTTC. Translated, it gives CAWSATGSSRFF. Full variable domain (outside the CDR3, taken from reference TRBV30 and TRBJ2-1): SQTIHQWPATLVQPVGSPLSLECTVEGTSNPNLYWYRQAAGRGLQLLFYSVGIGQISSEVPQNLSASRPQDRQFILSSKKLLLSDSGFYLCAWSATGSSRFFGPGTRLTVL.

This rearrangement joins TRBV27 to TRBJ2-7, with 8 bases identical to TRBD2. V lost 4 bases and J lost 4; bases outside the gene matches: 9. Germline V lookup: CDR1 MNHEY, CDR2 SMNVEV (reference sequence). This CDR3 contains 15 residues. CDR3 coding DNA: TGTGCCAGCAGTTCGTTAGCGGGAAGCGTTTACGAGCAGTACTTC. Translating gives CASSSLAGSVYEQYF.

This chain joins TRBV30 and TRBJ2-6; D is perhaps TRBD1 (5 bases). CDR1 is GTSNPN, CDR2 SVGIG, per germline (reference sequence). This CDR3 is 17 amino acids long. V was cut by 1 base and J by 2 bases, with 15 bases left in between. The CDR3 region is CAWSDPGLGPGANVLTF. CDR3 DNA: TGTGCCTGGAGTGACCCAGGGCTTGGTCCTGGGGCCAACGTCCTGACTTTC.

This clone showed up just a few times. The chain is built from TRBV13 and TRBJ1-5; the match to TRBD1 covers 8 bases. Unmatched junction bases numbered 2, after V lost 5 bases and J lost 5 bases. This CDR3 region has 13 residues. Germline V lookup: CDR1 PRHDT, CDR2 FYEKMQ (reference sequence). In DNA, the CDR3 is TGTGCCAGCAGCGTACAGGGGGATCAGCCCCAGCATTTT. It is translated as CASSVQGDQPQHF. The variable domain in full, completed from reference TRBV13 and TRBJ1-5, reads AAGVIQSPRHLIKEKRETATLKCYPIPRHDTVYWYQQGPGQDPQFLISFYEKMQSDKGSIPDRFSAQQFSDYHSELNMSSLELGDSALYFCASSVQGDQPQHFGDGTRLSIL.